This TCR beta chain was sequenced for a study of control samples from healthy donors and cancer patients. V lost 7 bases and J lost 5, with 20 bases in between. The germline gives CDR1 MNHEY, CDR2 SMNVEV (reference sequence). There are 15 residues in the CDR3. Measured with immunoSEQ multiplex PCR; TCRdb has only the in-frame clones, and not every one. The sample records about 120,000 clones, over 85% being singletons. Sequenced material: blood. The gene calls are TRBV27 and TRBJ1-1; D perhaps matches TRBD1 (6 bases). The source is a man aged 25 to 40 in good health. The CDR3 DNA follows: TGTGCCAGCACCCCCATGCGGGGGAGGGGGACTGAAGCTTTCTTT. Amino acids: CASTPMRGRGTEAFF.